This paragraph reports one T cell receptor (beta chain). Its specific antigen is unknown. The sample holds no much larger clone one base away, and base qualities are not on file. TCRbeta CDR3 regions were amplified from genomic DNA using the immunoSEQ Assay, a bias-controlled multiplex PCR. The original pipeline was this. The number of nucleated cells in each sample was estimated by amplification of reference gene primers within the assay. To quantify the absolute abundance of each unique TCRbeta CDR3 rearrangement, sequence reads were collapsed and filtered. For each sample, productive Simpson clonality was calculated as the square root of Simpson's diversity index over productive rearrangements. TCRdb took over this immuneACCESS table, retaining in-frame rearrangements with V and J assigned. Such tables are incomplete; in checked studies, under half of the missing clones stem from an unresolved V gene, and the remainder is unexplained. That table supplies the V and J calls and clone size; D and trimming were determined from the DNA. The sample data list roughly 200,000 clones, and 83% of these were observed just once. 8.5% to 10% of the sample is taken by the ten largest.

The entry originates in a study of blood T cell repertoires in COVID-19 (TCRdb year 2020). The study in broad terms: Samples covering the acute and convalescent phases of COVID-19 were provided by collaborators in the United States, Italy and Spain. The prospective study material was composed of cDNA or gDNA derived from T cells, B-cell-depleted T cells, or PBMCs. Deeply sampled blood TCRbeta repertoires from subjects exposed to, actively infected with, or recovered from COVID-19 were included in the dataset. The repertoires were released in a freely available public database meant as a resource for research on the immune response to SARS-CoV-2. The samples were drawn from the first 160 participants of the ongoing ImmuneRACE study and from under 1,500 subjects provided by 6 global collaborators. The sample metadata nearly always contained a de-identified subject ID, COVID-19 status, age in years and sex. HLA class I and class II types, where available, came from metadata supplied by the sample provider rather than from assay-based typing. Paper-wide results and their limitations: Clinical and demographic metadata were provided uncurated, with the amount varying by source and participant.

Collaborating institutions collected whole blood in K2EDTA tubes following their own protocols. Collaborator samples were shipped for TCRbeta analysis as frozen whole blood, isolated PBMCs, or DNA extracted from either sample type. The germline V gene (reference sequence) supplies CDR1 LNHNV and CDR2 YYDKDF. CDR3 length: 14 amino acids, cysteine to phenylalanine. CDR3 DNA only is kept here, 42 bases in frame from base 1. Clipping removes 1 base from V and 3 bases from J, with 2 as the unmatched junction base count. Sequenced: peripheral blood. The chain couples TRBV15 to TRBJ1-2; TRBD1 fits 7 bases in the junction. This TCR derives from a man in his forties with active or convalescent COVID-19. CDR3 protein: CATSRGQGDYGYTF. The DNA is TGTGCCACCAGCAGAGGGCAGGGGGACTATGGCTACACCTTC. The full variable domain, completed from the reference TRBV15 and TRBJ1-2 proteins outside the CDR3, reads DAMVIQNPRYQVTQFGKPVTLSCSQTLNHNVMYWYQQKSSQAPKLLFHYYDKDFNNEADTPDNFQSRRPNTSFCFLDIRSPGLGDTAMYLCATSRGQGDYGYTFGSGTRLTVV.